These T cell receptor beta chains were read from a single sample in a study of blood T cell repertoires in COVID-19. Produced via immunoSEQ multiplex PCR; TCRdb's table is partial and in-frame only. The table records 95,000 to 150,000 clones, 82% of them present only once. Sequencing was done on a sample of peripheral blood. Receptors originate from a woman in her 70s with acute or convalescent COVID-19. Both conserved end residues are part of each CDR3. A D gene is named only where the DNA matches it firmly. Clone size is given for some rows only: seen once, a few or many times, or a class if the clone is expanded.

D gene	J gene	clone size	CDR3 length	V gene	CDR3 protein	CDR3 DNA
TRBD2	TRBJ2-3	NA	16	TRBV24-1	CATSDLRLAGADTQYF	TGTGCCACCAGTGATTTACGGCTAGCGGGGGCAGATACGCAGTATTTT
NA	TRBJ2-5	NA	14	TRBV7-2	CASSLSNRRETQYF	TGTGCCAGCAGCTTATCTAACCGCCGGGAGACCCAGTACTTC
NA	TRBJ1-6	NA	14	TRBV5-1	CASSVGQSNSPLHF	TGCGCCAGCAGCGTAGGACAGTCTAATTCACCCCTCCACTTT
NA	TRBJ1-2	NA	16	TRBV5-1	CASSLSSSGFGYGYTF	TGCGCCAGCAGCTTGTCTAGCAGTGGCTTTGGCTATGGCTACACCTTC
NA	TRBJ2-3	NA	16	TRBV11-3	CASSPRGNRRTDTQYF	TGTGCCAGCAGCCCTAGAGGCAACCGCCGCACAGATACGCAGTATTTT
TRBD1	TRBJ1-4	NA	15	TRBV4-3	CASSQGQGLGEKLFF	TGCGCCAGCAGCCAAGGACAGGGGTTGGGTGAAAAACTGTTTTTT
TRBD1	TRBJ1-2	NA	15	TRBV4-3	CASSQSYRGKGGYTF	TGCGCCAGCAGCCAATCTTACAGGGGAAAGGGTGGCTACACCTTC
NA	TRBJ1-5	few	16	TRBV7-8	CASSAGLINSNQPQHF	TGTGCCAGCAGCGCCGGACTCATCAATAGCAATCAGCCCCAGCATTTT
TRBD1	TRBJ1-4	NA	16	TRBV6-1	CASSGGTENHNEKLFF	TGTGCCAGCAGTGGAGGGACAGAGAACCACAATGAAAAACTGTTTTTT
NA	TRBJ1-4	NA	14	TRBV6-6	CASSNFATNEKLFF	TGTGCCAGCAGCAATTTTGCAACTAATGAAAAACTGTTTTTT
TRBD1	TRBJ1-2	NA	15	TRBV11-3	CASSLDQGVLNGYTF	TGTGCCAGCAGCTTAGATCAGGGGGTTTTGAATGGCTACACCTTC
TRBD2	TRBJ2-1	NA	15	TRBV7-3	CASSSGWGGYNEQFF	TGTGCCAGCAGCTCTGGGTGGGGGGGCTACAATGAGCAGTTCTTC
NA	TRBJ2-7	NA	12	TRBV2	CASSVRGREQYF	TGTGCCAGCAGTGTTAGGGGCCGGGAGCAGTACTTC
NA	TRBJ2-7	NA	15	TRBV13	CASSPHRGGPYEQYF	TGTGCCAGCAGCCCTCACAGGGGAGGCCCCTACGAGCAGTACTTC
NA	TRBJ1-1	once	15	TRBV7-9	CASSFLSTGNTEAFF	TGTGCCAGCAGCTTTTTAAGTACAGGGAACACTGAAGCTTTCTTT
NA	TRBJ2-5	NA	15	TRBV6-6	CASSQLGKHQETQYF	TGTGCCAGCAGCCAACTAGGGAAGCACCAAGAGACCCAGTACTTC
NA	TRBJ1-3	NA	16	TRBV2	CASSEVGGRSGNTIYF	TGTGCCAGCAGTGAAGTGGGAGGGCGGAGTGGAAACACCATATATTTT
TRBD1	TRBJ1-2	NA	15	TRBV6-4	CASSDSGTDFSGYTF	TGTGCCAGCAGCGACTCCGGGACAGACTTTTCTGGCTACACCTTC
NA	TRBJ1-6	NA	17	TRBV19	CASSINARGREIRPLHF	TGTGCCAGTAGCATTAACGCTCGGGGAAGGGAGATTCGGCCCCTCCACTTT
NA	TRBJ2-7	once	14	TRBV7-2	CASSLDWGAYEQYF	TGTGCCAGCAGCTTAGATTGGGGGGCCTACGAGCAGTACTTC
NA	TRBJ2-3	NA	15	TRBV5-4	CASSLGGGNTDTQYF	TGTGCCAGCAGCTTGGGAGGGGGAAACACAGATACGCAGTATTTT
TRBD1	TRBJ2-2	NA	16	TRBV14	CASSRTGGSSTGELFF	TGTGCCAGCAGTCGAACAGGGGGCAGTAGCACCGGGGAGCTGTTTTTT
TRBD1	TRBJ1-5	NA	17	TRBV19	CASSIGDRVIGNQPQHF	TGTGCCAGTAGTATAGGGGACAGGGTGATCGGCAATCAGCCCCAGCATTTT
TRBD2	TRBJ2-5	NA	16	TRBV19	CASSIGNSGAQETQYF	TGTGCCAGTAGTATAGGGAATAGCGGGGCACAAGAGACCCAGTACTTC
NA	TRBJ1-1	NA	13	TRBV7-9	CASSSDGGTEAFF	TGTGCCAGCAGTTCGGACGGGGGGACTGAAGCTTTCTTT
TRBD1	TRBJ2-3	NA	15	TRBV5-1	CASSREGQDTDTQYF	TGCGCCAGCAGCCGAGAGGGACAGGACACAGATACGCAGTATTTT
NA	TRBJ2-2	NA	13	TRBV9	CASSWASGRELFF	TGTGCCAGCTCCTGGGCCTCCGGGAGGGAGCTGTTTTTT
TRBD2	TRBJ2-5	NA	16	TRBV7-8	CASSRGTSGGQETQYF	TGTGCCAGCAGCCGAGGGACTAGCGGGGGGCAGGAGACCCAGTACTTC
TRBD1	TRBJ1-2	NA	18	TRBV4-2	CASSPTIGQGASNYGYTF	TGTGCCAGCAGCCCAACGATCGGACAGGGAGCCTCTAACTATGGCTACACCTTC
TRBD1	TRBJ1-2	once	17	TRBV29-1	CSVEPMLGNRWDRGDTF	TGCAGCGTTGAACCCATGCTGGGTAATCGGTGGGACAGGGGGGACACCTTC
TRBD1	TRBJ2-5	NA	15	TRBV7-8	CASSPRDRAFETQYF	TGTGCCAGCAGCCCACGGGACAGGGCTTTTGAGACCCAGTACTTC
NA	TRBJ1-2	NA	12	TRBV19	CASQQGNYGYTF	TGTGCCAGCCAACAGGGTAACTATGGCTACACCTTC
NA	TRBJ2-3	once	12	TRBV7-2	CASSHGADTQYF	TGTGCCAGCAGCCATGGGGCCGATACGCAGTATTTT
TRBD1	TRBJ1-1	NA	15	TRBV7-9	CASSLGDRRGVEAFF	TGTGCCAGCAGCTTGGGGGACAGGCGTGGAGTTGAAGCTTTCTTT
NA	TRBJ1-6	NA	16	TRBV6-1	CASSEHEGLNNSPLHF	TGTGCCAGCAGTGAACACGAGGGATTAAATAATTCACCCCTCCACTTT
NA	TRBJ1-4	NA	16	TRBV5-5	CASSLRQVGPNEKLFF	TGTGCCAGCAGCTTGCGGCAGGTTGGGCCTAATGAAAAACTGTTTTTT
NA	TRBJ1-2	NA	13	TRBV2	CASSSQGTYGYTF	TGTGCCAGCAGTTCTCAGGGAACTTATGGCTACACCTTC
NA	TRBJ2-5	few	12	TRBV7-2	CASSLVSETQYF	TGTGCCAGCAGCTTAGTGAGTGAGACCCAGTACTTC
TRBD1	TRBJ1-2	once	12	TRBV19	CASRQGDYGYTF	TGTGCCAGTAGACAGGGGGACTATGGCTACACCTTC
NA	TRBJ2-3	NA	16	TRBV7-6	CASSLGSGGGWDTQYF	TGTGCCAGCAGCTTAGGTAGTGGAGGGGGCTGGGATACGCAGTATTTT
NA	TRBJ1-3	NA	14	TRBV19	CASSSIPSGNTIYF	TGTGCCAGTAGTTCAATCCCCTCTGGAAACACCATATATTTT
TRBD2	TRBJ2-5	NA	15	TRBV27	CATKRLAGRQETQYF	TGTGCCACCAAACGACTAGCGGGGCGGCAAGAGACCCAGTACTTC
TRBD1	TRBJ2-1	NA	16	TRBV12-5	CASGLPDRDLYNEQFF	TGTGCTAGTGGTTTGCCCGACAGGGACCTCTACAATGAGCAGTTCTTC
NA	TRBJ1-2	few	13	TRBV5-1	CASSFGGVHGYTF	TGCGCCAGCAGCTTTGGAGGGGTCCATGGCTACACCTTC